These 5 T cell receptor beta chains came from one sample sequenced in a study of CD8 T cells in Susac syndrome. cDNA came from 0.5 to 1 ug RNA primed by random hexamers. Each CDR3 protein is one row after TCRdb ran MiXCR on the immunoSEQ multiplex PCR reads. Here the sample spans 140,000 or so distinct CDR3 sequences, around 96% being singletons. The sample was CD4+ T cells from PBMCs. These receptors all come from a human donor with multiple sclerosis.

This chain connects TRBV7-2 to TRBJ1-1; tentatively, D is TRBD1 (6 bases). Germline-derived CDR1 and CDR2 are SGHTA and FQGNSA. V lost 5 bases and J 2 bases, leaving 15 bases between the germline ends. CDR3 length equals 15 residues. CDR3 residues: CASSPWTVRNTEAFF. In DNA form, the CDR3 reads TGTGCCAGCAGCCCCTGGACAGTGAGAAACACTGAAGCTTTCTTT.

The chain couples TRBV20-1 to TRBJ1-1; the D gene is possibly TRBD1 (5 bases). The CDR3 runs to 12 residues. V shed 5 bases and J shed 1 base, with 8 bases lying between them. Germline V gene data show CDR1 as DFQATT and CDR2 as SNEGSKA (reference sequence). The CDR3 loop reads CSARRGNTEAFF. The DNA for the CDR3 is TGCAGTGCTCGGAGGGGGAACACTGAAGCTTTCTTT.

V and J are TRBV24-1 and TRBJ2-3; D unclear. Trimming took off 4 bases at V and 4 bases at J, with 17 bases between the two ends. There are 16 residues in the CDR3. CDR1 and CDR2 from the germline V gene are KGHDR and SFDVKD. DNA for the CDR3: TGTGCCACCAGTGACCGCAAAATTCGGACCGCAGATACGCAGTATTTT. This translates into CATSDRKIRTADTQYF.

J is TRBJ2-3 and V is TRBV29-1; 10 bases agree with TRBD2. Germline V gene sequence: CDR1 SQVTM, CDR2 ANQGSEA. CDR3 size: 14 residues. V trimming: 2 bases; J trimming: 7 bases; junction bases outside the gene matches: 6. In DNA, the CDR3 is TGCAGCGTTGAAAATCTAGCGGGGGCCTATACGCAGTATTTT. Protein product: CSVENLAGAYTQYF.

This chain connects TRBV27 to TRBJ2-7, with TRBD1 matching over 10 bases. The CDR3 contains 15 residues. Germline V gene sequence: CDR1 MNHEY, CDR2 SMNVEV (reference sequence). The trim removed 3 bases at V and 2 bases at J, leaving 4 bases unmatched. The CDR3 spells CASSFDGQGAYEQYF. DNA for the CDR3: TGTGCCAGCAGTTTTGACGGACAGGGGGCCTACGAGCAGTACTTC.